The T cell receptor beta chain under discussion was sequenced for a study of graft-versus-host responses after intestinal transplantation. The wider study: Once they had received anti-thymocyte globulin induction, all recipients took tacrolimus and steroids for about three years.

The V gene's germline CDR1 is MNHNY and CDR2 SVGAGI (reference sequence). The CDR3 totals 15 residues. V lost 1 base, J lost 6 bases, and 13 bases lay in between. Generated by immunoSEQ multiplex PCR, the TCRdb table keeps only in-frame clones and is missing some. The sample lists 15,000 or so clones; around 33% were seen once. This clone was counted once. The sample here was alloreactive CD4+ T cells from a mixed lymphocyte reaction culture, taken before intestinal transplant. Subset indicated: CFSE-low proliferating T cells sorted from roughly six-day pre-transplant mixed lymphocyte reaction (GvH or HvG direction). The sequence came from a human patient who received an intestinal transplant. The rearrangement uses TRBV6-6 and TRBJ1-5; D gene uncertain. The CDR3 region has the DNA TGTGCCAGCAGTTACTTTGGAACATACGGTCAGCCCCAGCATTTT. Translated: CASSYFGTYGQPQHF.